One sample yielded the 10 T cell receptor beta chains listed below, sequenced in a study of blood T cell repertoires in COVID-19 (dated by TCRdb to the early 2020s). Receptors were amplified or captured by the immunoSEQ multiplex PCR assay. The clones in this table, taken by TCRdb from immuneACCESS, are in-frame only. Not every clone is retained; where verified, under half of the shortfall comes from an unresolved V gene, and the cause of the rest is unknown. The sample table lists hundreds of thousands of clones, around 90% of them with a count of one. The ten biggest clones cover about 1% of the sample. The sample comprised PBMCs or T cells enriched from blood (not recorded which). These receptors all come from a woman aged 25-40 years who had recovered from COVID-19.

The CDR3 protein is CASSSINGGRYGYTF. Written as DNA, the CDR3 is TGTGCCAGCAGTTCCATAAATGGGGGGAGGTATGGCTACACCTTC. The chain combines TRBV2 with TRBJ1-2, with D maybe TRBD1 (5 bases). The germline V gene has CDR1 SNHLY and CDR2 FYNNEI. V was cut by 5 bases and J by 5 bases, with 18 bases left in between. This CDR3 comprises 15 residues. The full variable domain, completed using reference TRBV2 and TRBJ1-2, is EPEVTQTPSHQVTQMGQEVILRCVPISNHLYFYWYRQILGQKVEFLVSFYNNEISEKSEIFDDQFSVERPDGSNFTLKIRSTKLEDSAMYFCASSSINGGRYGYTFGSGTRLTVV.

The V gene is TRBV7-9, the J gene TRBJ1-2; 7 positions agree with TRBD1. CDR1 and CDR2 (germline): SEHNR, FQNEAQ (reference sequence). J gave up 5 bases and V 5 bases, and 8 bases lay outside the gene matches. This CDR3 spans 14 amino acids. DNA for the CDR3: TGTGCCAGCAGCGACCGACAGGGTTTATATGGCTACACCTTC. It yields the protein CASSDRQGLYGYTF.

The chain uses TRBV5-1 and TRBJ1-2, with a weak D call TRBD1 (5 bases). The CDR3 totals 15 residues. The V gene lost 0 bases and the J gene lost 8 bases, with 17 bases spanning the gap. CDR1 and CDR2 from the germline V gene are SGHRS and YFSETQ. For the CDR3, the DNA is TGCGCCAGCAGCTTGGCCCTCGGGACTCCGACCGGCTACACCTTC. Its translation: CASSLALGTPTGYTF.

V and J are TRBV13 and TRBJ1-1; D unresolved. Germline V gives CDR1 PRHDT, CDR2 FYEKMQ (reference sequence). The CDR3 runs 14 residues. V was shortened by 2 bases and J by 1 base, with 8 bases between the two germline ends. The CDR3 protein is CASSLTGRNTEAFF. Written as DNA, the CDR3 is TGTGCCAGCAGCTTAACGGGGAGGAACACTGAAGCTTTCTTT.

The CDR3 coding sequence is TGTGCCAGCGGGGCTGGACTAGCGGCCTACAATGAGCAGTTCTTC. Translating gives CASGAGLAAYNEQFF. V gene TRBV27 combines with J gene TRBJ2-1, with 10 bases lining up with TRBD2. Germline CDR1 and CDR2: MNHEY and SMNVEV (reference sequence). V was pared by 8 bases and J by 2 bases, with 6 bases of the junction left unmatched. The CDR3 is 15 amino acids.

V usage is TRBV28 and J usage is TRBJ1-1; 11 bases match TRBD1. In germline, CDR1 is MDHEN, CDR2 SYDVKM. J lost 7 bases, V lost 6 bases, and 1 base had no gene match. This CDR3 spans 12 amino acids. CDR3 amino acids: CASRGQGVEAFF. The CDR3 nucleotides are TGTGCCAGCAGGGGACAGGGGGTTGAAGCTTTCTTT. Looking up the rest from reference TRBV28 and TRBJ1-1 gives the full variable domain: DVKVTQSSRYLVKRTGEKVFLECVQDMDHENMFWYRQDPGLGLRLIYFSYDVKMKEKGDIPEGYSVSREKKERFSLILESASTNQTSMYLCASRGQGVEAFFGQGTRLTVV.

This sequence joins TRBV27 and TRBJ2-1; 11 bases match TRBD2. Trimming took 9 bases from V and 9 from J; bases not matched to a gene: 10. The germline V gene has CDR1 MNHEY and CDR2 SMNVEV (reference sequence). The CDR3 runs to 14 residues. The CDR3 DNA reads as TGTGCCAGTTGGGGTAGCGGGAGGGCCTTTGAGCAGTTCTTC. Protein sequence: CASWGSGRAFEQFF.

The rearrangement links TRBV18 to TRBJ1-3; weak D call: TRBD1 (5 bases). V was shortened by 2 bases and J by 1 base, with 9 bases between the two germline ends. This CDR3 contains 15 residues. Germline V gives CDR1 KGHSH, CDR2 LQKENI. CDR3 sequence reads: CASSPDSFSGNTIYF. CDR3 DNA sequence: TGTGCCAGCTCACCAGACAGTTTTTCTGGAAACACCATATATTTT.

The CDR3 DNA reads TGCAGCGTGACTGGCGGTACCGAGCAGTACTTC. As protein: CSVTGGTEQYF. The chain couples TRBV29-1 to TRBJ2-7; D gene uncertain. The CDR3 is 11 amino acids. V lost 6 bases and J lost 6, with 12 bases in between. Per germline, CDR1 SQVTM and CDR2 ANQGSEA.

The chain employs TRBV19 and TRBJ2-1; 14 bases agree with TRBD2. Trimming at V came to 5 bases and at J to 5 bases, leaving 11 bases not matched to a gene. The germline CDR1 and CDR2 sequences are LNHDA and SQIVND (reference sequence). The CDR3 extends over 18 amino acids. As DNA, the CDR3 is TGTGCCAGTAGTCCCAGGACTAGCGGGGGGCCCCGAAACAATGAGCAGTTCTTC. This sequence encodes CASSPRTSGGPRNNEQFF. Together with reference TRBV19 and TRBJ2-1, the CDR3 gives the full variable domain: DGGITQSPKYLFRKEGQNVTLSCEQNLNHDAMYWYRQDPGQGLRLIYYSQIVNDFQKGDIAEGYSVSREKKESFPLTVTSAQKNPTAFYLCASSPRTSGGPRNNEQFFGPGTRLTVL.